Listed below are T cell receptor beta chains from one sample, sequenced in a study of CD4+ T cells in melanoma. Sequenced by immunoSEQ multiplex PCR; TCRdb stores in-frame clones only, minus some. Of 15,000 to 20,000 clones listed, approximately 83% are singletons. The sequenced sample was cells from a culture (not recorded whether cultured in vitro). These receptors were collected from a human donor with melanoma. Both conserved end residues are part of each CDR3. Fields, in order: D gene, clone size, J gene, V gene, CDR3 protein, CDR3 DNA. D genes are given only for firm matches. Clone size is stated in some rows and not others, as once, few, many or a class when expanded.

TRBD1	few	TRBJ1-2	TRBV7-8	CASSQHAGGAYGYTF	TGCGCCAGCAGCCAACACGCAGGGGGCGCCTATGGCTACACCTTC
.	.	TRBJ2-7	TRBV19	CASSIGQPYEQYF	TGTGCCAGTAGTATCGGACAGCCCTACGAGCAGTACTTC
TRBD2	.	TRBJ2-5	TRBV13	CASSLVTSGGGETQYF	TGTGCCAGCAGCTTAGTGACTAGCGGGGGCGGAGAGACCCAGTACTTC
.	.	TRBJ1-2	TRBV2	CASSEQGFVYGYTF	TGTGCCAGCAGTGAACAGGGCTTCGTTTATGGCTACACCTTC
.	.	TRBJ1-4	TRBV5-5	CASSFGSGDGGEKLFF	TGTGCCAGCAGCTTCGGGTCGGGGGATGGGGGGGAAAAACTGTTTTTT
.	few	TRBJ1-2	TRBV18	CASSIQTRSGSYTF	TGTGCCAGCTCAATCCAAACCCGGTCGGGGAGCTACACCTTC
.	.	TRBJ1-2	TRBV5-4	CASSLEQGRGYGYTF	TGTGCCAGCAGCTTGGAGCAGGGGAGGGGCTATGGCTACACCTTC
.	.	TRBJ1-2	TRBV30	CAWTFGGNYGYTF	TGTGCCTGGACCTTCGGGGGGAACTATGGCTACACCTTC
TRBD2	.	TRBJ2-7	TRBV19	CASSPGRGTYEQYF	TGTGCCAGTAGTCCCGGGAGGGGGACCTACGAGCAGTACTTC
.	.	TRBJ2-5	TRBV5-1	CASSLRPKETQYF	TGCGCCAGCAGCTTGAGGCCAAAAGAGACCCAGTACTTC
.	.	TRBJ2-6	TRBV9	CASSVAWAVGANVLTF	TGTGCCAGCAGCGTAGCTTGGGCCGTCGGGGCCAACGTCCTGACTTTC
.	.	TRBJ2-2	TRBV30	CAWRGRTRTGELFF	TGTGCCTGGAGGGGTCGCACCAGGACCGGGGAGCTGTTTTTT
.	once	TRBJ2-7	TRBV6-5	CASSVPEDPTREYF	TGTGCCAGCAGTGTCCCGGAGGACCCCACGAGGGAGTACTTC
.	.	TRBJ1-3	TRBV5-1	CASSPLRGKDGTIYF	TGCGCCAGCAGCCCCCTGCGGGGGAAGGATGGCACCATATATTTT
.	.	TRBJ1-2	TRBV29-1	CSVEERQIANYGYTF	TGCAGCGTTGAAGAGAGACAGATTGCTAACTATGGCTACACCTTC
.	.	TRBJ2-2	TRBV11-2	CASSLGVGVSAGELFF	TGTGCCAGCAGCTTAGGGGTGGGGGTTTCGGCCGGGGAGCTGTTTTTT
.	.	TRBJ2-3	TRBV19	CASLGTTLPQDTQYF	TGTGCCAGTTTAGGGACAACGCTACCGCAGGATACGCAGTATTTT
TRBD2	once	TRBJ2-7	TRBV6-5	CASGREGRYEQYF	TGTGCCAGCGGGAGGGAGGGCCGTTACGAGCAGTACTTC
TRBD1	.	TRBJ1-2	TRBV10-3	CAISDGFRTGLMWYGYTF	TGTGCCATCAGTGATGGGTTCCGGACAGGGCTCATGTGGTATGGCTACACCTTC
.	.	TRBJ2-1	TRBV6-5	CASGRGIRSGEQFF	TGTGCCAGCGGACGGGGGATTCGCTCCGGTGAGCAGTTCTTC
.	once	TRBJ1-6	TRBV2	CASRGQGVGSPLHF	TGTGCCAGCAGGGGTCAGGGAGTAGGTTCACCCCTCCACTTT
TRBD2	.	TRBJ2-3	TRBV9	CASSRGGRGTDTQYF	TGTGCCAGCAGCCGCGGGGGTAGGGGCACAGATACGCAGTATTTT
TRBD1	.	TRBJ1-4	TRBV5-5	CASSRDRAYEKLFF	TGTGCCAGCAGCCGGGACAGGGCCTATGAAAAACTGTTTTTT
TRBD1	once	TRBJ1-2	TRBV29-1	CSVHVGQGTPGYGYTF	TGCAGCGTTCACGTGGGACAGGGGACCCCTGGGTATGGCTACACCTTC
.	.	TRBJ2-7	TRBV7-8	CASSLTEYEQYF	TGTGCCAGCAGCTTAACGGAGTACGAGCAGTACTTC
TRBD2	few	TRBJ2-6	TRBV13	CASSYGTSPGANVLTF	TGTGCCAGCAGCTACGGGACTAGCCCTGGGGCCAACGTCCTGACTTTC
.	once	TRBJ1-2	TRBV6-5	CASSYASNDGYTF	TGTGCCAGCAGTTACGCGAGTAACGATGGCTACACCTTC
TRBD1	.	TRBJ2-3	TRBV6-5	CASSYSTGADTQYF	TGTGCCAGCAGTTACAGCACAGGGGCAGATACGCAGTATTTT
.	.	TRBJ2-5	TRBV15	CATSRDPEETQYF	TGTGCCACCAGCAGAGACCCGGAAGAGACCCAGTACTTC
.	.	TRBJ2-2	TRBV6-6	CASSYSTGELFF	TGTGCCAGCAGTTACTCGACCGGGGAGCTGTTTTTT
TRBD1	.	TRBJ2-6	TRBV4-2	CASSQSRPGGSSGANVLTF	TGTGCCAGCAGCCAATCACGACCAGGGGGCTCCTCTGGGGCCAACGTCCTGACTTTC
.	.	TRBJ2-7	TRBV5-1	CASSQRGEKQYF	TGCGCCAGCAGCCAAAGGGGCGAGAAGCAGTACTTC
.	.	TRBJ1-3	TRBV27	CASSSRRAGNTIYF	TGTGCCAGCAGTTCCCGGAGGGCTGGAAACACCATATATTTT
.	.	TRBJ2-3	TRBV18	CASSPGASADTQYF	TGTGCCAGCTCACCGGGGGCCTCCGCAGATACGCAGTATTTT